This TCR beta chain emerged from a study of stem cell transplantation in POMP-related autoinflammatory disease. On the study more broadly: Impaired MHC class I-dependent CD8+ differentiation was hypothesized from defective thymoproteasomes. Before transplant, CD4+ T cells skewed naive and CD8+ proportions were low.

PRAID featured prominent immunodeficiency. Germline assignment: CDR1 SGHAT and CDR2 FQNNGV. CDR3 length: 11 residues. The V gene lost 3 bases and the J gene lost 7 bases, with 4 bases spanning the gap. Study-level results: A trend toward lower repertoire diversity and greater clonality appeared in every analyzed T-cell subset of PRAID patients. In PRAID patients, the number of distinct TRB V-J gene pairings was restricted.

In the case of this clone: The antigen remains undetermined.

Using immunoSEQ multiplex PCR, the repertoire was profiled, and TCRdb retains in-frame clones only, with some absent. The sample includes over 9,500 clones, around 87% of them seen just once. This TCR was recovered from a human donor with POMP-related autoinflammation and immune dysregulation (PRAID). The sample was CD8+ T cells from PBMCs, taken before stem cell transplantation. The chain is built from TRBV11-2 and TRBJ2-1; D uncertain. Written as DNA, the CDR3 is TGTGCCAGCAGCTTCGGGAATGAGCAGTTCTTC. It translates to CASSFGNEQFF.